These 18 T cell receptor beta chains came from one sample sequenced in a study of control samples from healthy donors and cancer patients. This table comes from immunoSEQ multiplex PCR, and its TCRdb copy is limited to in-frame clones, with some not included. The sample lists roughly 170,000 clones; just over 85% were seen once. The specimen sequenced was blood. The receptors here all came from a young woman in good health.

The rearrangement links TRBV6-5 to TRBJ2-1; 7 nucleotides agree with TRBD2. CDR1 and CDR2 from the germline V gene are MNHEY and SVGAGI. The ends lost 6 bases at V and 0 bases at J; junction bases unmatched: 5. The CDR3 length is 15 residues. The CDR3: CASSQTGGSYNEQFF. CDR3 coding DNA: TGTGCCAGCAGCCAGACGGGGGGCTCCTACAATGAGCAGTTCTTC.

This clone was counted between two and nine times. The chain carries TRBV25-1 and TRBJ2-7, with 8 bases that match TRBD2. The germline CDR1 and CDR2 sequences are MGHDK and SYGVNS. J gave up 5 bases and V 5 bases, and 5 bases lay outside the gene matches. The CDR3 is made up of 13 amino acids. The CDR3 coding sequence is TGTGCCAGCAGTTCCGGGGGGGTGGACGAGCAGTACTTC. It translates to CASSSGGVDEQYF.

This clone was seen more than once but under ten times. The V gene is TRBV9, the J gene TRBJ1-1, with 8 bases matching TRBD1. The V gene end was trimmed by 3 bases and the J gene end by 4 bases; junction bases not matched to a gene: 5. This CDR3 spans 14 amino acids. Germline CDR1 and CDR2: SGDLS and YYNGEE. The CDR3 DNA is TGTGCCAGCAGCGCCCAGGGGGCGGGCACTGAAGCTTTCTTT. Translated, it gives CASSAQGAGTEAFF.

CDR3 amino acids: CASSESGGTQYF. Written as DNA, the CDR3 is TGCGCCAGCAGTGAGTCGGGGGGAACGCAGTATTTT. The rearrangement links TRBV10-2 to TRBJ2-3, with a tentative D call TRBD2 (6 bases). This CDR3 contains 12 residues. The V gene's germline CDR1 is WSHSY and CDR2 SAAADI. Deletions cut 0 bases from V and 9 bases from J, with 7 bases between.

This clone was observed a single time. V gene TRBV10-3 combines with J gene TRBJ1-6; D gene unclear. V was clipped by 6 bases and J by 0 bases, with 12 bases between them. This CDR3 has 16 amino acids. In germline, CDR1 is ENHRY, CDR2 SYGVKD. DNA for the CDR3: TGTGCCATCAGGGAATATAGGAGCTCCTATAATTCACCCCTCCACTTT. This gives the protein CAIREYRSSYNSPLHF.

The genes are TRBV25-1 and TRBJ1-6; 8 bases line up with TRBD1. Germline loops: CDR1 MGHDK, CDR2 SYGVNS. The CDR3 consists of 14 residues. V lost 6 bases, J lost 8 bases, and 6 bases stayed unmatched. The CDR3 sequence: CASRPDREDSPLHF. CDR3 DNA: TGTGCCAGCAGGCCGGACAGGGAAGATTCACCCCTCCACTTT.

Here the CDR3 reads CASSQRQGEEQYF. In nucleotides, the CDR3 is TGTGCCAGCAGTCAAAGACAGGGGGAAGAGCAGTACTTC. The chain uses TRBV6-5 and TRBJ2-7; TRBD1 aligns across 9 bases. Per the germline V gene, CDR1 is MNHEY and CDR2 is SVGAGI. This CDR3 has 13 residues. V shed 5 bases, J shed 7 bases, and the junction held 6 bases outside the gene matches.

This chain links TRBV24-1 with TRBJ2-2, with D hard to call. Trimming pared 3 bases from V and 5 bases from J, leaving 9 bases between. The germline gives CDR1 KGHDR, CDR2 SFDVKD. There are 14 residues in the CDR3. The CDR3 loop reads CATSDGRVTGELFF. The CDR3 nucleotides read TGTGCCACCAGTGATGGTAGAGTGACCGGGGAGCTGTTTTTT.

This clone has more than one count but fewer than ten. The chain employs TRBV6-5 and TRBJ2-7; D assignment may be TRBD1 or TRBD2 (5 bases each). This CDR3 has 13 amino acids. The V and J ends lost 6 bases and 1 base respectively, with 10 bases between them. Germline V lookup: CDR1 MNHEY, CDR2 SVGAGI. CDR3 protein: CASRGDVSYEQYF. For the CDR3, the DNA is TGTGCCAGCAGAGGGGACGTTTCCTACGAGCAGTACTTC.

V usage is TRBV5-1 and J usage is TRBJ2-1, with a weak D call TRBD1 (6 bases). Trimming cost V 3 bases and J 4 bases, with 11 bases left between them. Germline V gene data show CDR1 as SGHRS and CDR2 as YFSETQ. The CDR3 extends over 14 amino acids. The CDR3 spells CASSSGQLYNEQFF. The CDR3 DNA follows: TGCGCCAGCAGCTCAGGACAGCTATACAATGAGCAGTTCTTC.

The rearrangement uses TRBV9 and TRBJ1-1; possibly TRBD1 for D (5 bases). Germline CDR1 is SGDLS and CDR2 is YYNGEE. V was cut by 4 bases and J by 4 bases, with 11 bases left in between. The CDR3 totals 13 residues. The CDR3 loop is CASSPRGGTEAFF. DNA for the CDR3: TGTGCCAGCAGCCCCCGGGGGGGCACTGAAGCTTTCTTT. Drawing the rest from reference TRBV9 and TRBJ1-1, the complete variable domain is DSGVTQTPKHLITATGQRVTLRCSPRSGDLSVYWYQQSLDQGLQFLIQYYNGEERAKGNILERFSAQQFPDLHSELNLSSLELGDSALYFCASSPRGGTEAFFGQGTRLTVV.

This clone was seen a single time. The chain links TRBV5-5 to TRBJ2-7; 11 bases are shared with TRBD1. Germline-derived CDR1 and CDR2 are SGHKS and YYEKEE (reference sequence). The CDR3 contains 16 residues. The junction had 5 bases not matched to a gene; V was cut back by 0 bases and J by 3 bases. CDR3 loop: CASSLAGTGGGYEQYF. CDR3 in DNA: TGTGCCAGCAGCTTGGCCGGGACAGGGGGTGGCTACGAGCAGTACTTC.

This chain uses TRBV5-1 with TRBJ2-3; 7 bases align to TRBD2. The length of the CDR3 is 16 residues. Germline loops: CDR1 SGHRS, CDR2 YFSETQ. V gave up 1 base and J gave up 4 bases; unmatched junction bases: 9. The CDR3 nucleotides are TGCGCCAGCAGCTTGATGGCGGGAGCTTCCTCAGATACGCAGTATTTT. Amino acid sequence: CASSLMAGASSDTQYF.

In regard to this clone: A read error may be the cause here, since a much bigger clone is one base away. V usage is TRBV25-1 and J usage is TRBJ2-2; D gene uncertain. Looked up from germline, CDR1 is MGHDK and CDR2 is SYGVNS. The germline V and J ends were trimmed by 3 bases and 1 base, with 3 bases remaining between them. The CDR3 runs 13 residues. This chain's CDR3 is CASSDGNTGELFF. The DNA of the CDR3 is TGTGCCAGCAGTGACGGGAACACCGGGGAGCTGTTTTTT.

The chain has TRBV28 and TRBJ1-5, with 8 nucleotides matching TRBD1. V lost 3 bases to trimming and J lost 6 bases; unmatched junction nucleotides: 7. There are 15 residues in the CDR3. Per germline, CDR1 MDHEN and CDR2 SYDVKM. The CDR3 loop is CASSLAGTGTQPQHF. CDR3 nucleotide sequence: TGTGCCAGCAGTTTGGCTGGGACAGGCACTCAGCCCCAGCATTTT.

The CDR3 DNA is TGTGCCAGCAGTTGGACTAGCGGGGGGGCCGGGGATGAGCAGTTCTTC. Encoded protein: CASSWTSGGAGDEQFF. The genes are TRBV27 and TRBJ2-1; the match to TRBD2 covers 15 bases. The germline V gene encodes CDR1 MNHEY and CDR2 SMNVEV (reference sequence). Trimming cost V 4 bases and J 8 bases; bases outside gene matches: 6. The CDR3 consists of 16 residues.

The chain carries TRBV24-1 and TRBJ2-2, with D tentatively TRBD1 (6 bases). The germline V gene has CDR1 KGHDR and CDR2 SFDVKD. The CDR3 covers 13 residues. Trimming left V 10 bases short and J 6 bases short, with 14 bases between. The CDR3 DNA follows: TGTGCCACTATAGGTGGGGGCGCCGGGGAGCTGTTTTTT. As protein: CATIGGGAGELFF.

V is TRBV5-5 and J is TRBJ2-7, with D perhaps TRBD1 or TRBD2 (5 bases each). Germline CDR1 and CDR2: SGHKS and YYEKEE (reference sequence). The CDR3 runs 15 residues. Deletions cut 4 bases from V and 2 bases from J, with 16 bases between. CDR3 residues: CASSLGDTGTYEQYF. The CDR3 DNA is TGTGCCAGCAGCCTGGGGGATACAGGAACCTACGAGCAGTACTTC.